This TCR beta chain was retrieved from a study of metastatic and nonmetastatic thyroid tumors. Study-wide context: The authors compared repertoires across blood and tumor or nodule tissue from malignant and benign thyroid patients.

Nobody among the patients had been given any treatment before thyroid surgery. Concerning this clone itself: Its cognate antigen is unknown.

TCRdb re-called clones via MiXCR from the PCR reads. The table has 35,000 to 50,000 clones, 28% seen once. This CDR3 contains 14 residues. Trimming removed 4 bases at V and 3 bases at J, with 13 bases between. Germline V lookup: CDR1 SGHNT, CDR2 YYREEE (reference sequence). Study-level points and caveats: In both blood and tumor samples, TCR beta diversity was reported significantly higher for malignant than benign nodules.

The rearrangement joins TRBV5-4 to TRBJ1-2; D may be TRBD1 (6 bases). This receptor was obtained from a male donor with papillary thyroid cancer or a benign thyroid nodule (not recorded which). Some clones in this sample may be carry-over from other donors' samples. Input material: blood. CDR3 region: CASSALQGYYGYTF. For the CDR3, the DNA is TGTGCCAGCAGCGCCCTACAGGGATACTATGGCTACACCTTC.